The sample holds many counts of the clone carrying this T cell receptor (beta chain). TCRdb re-called the 5' RACE reads with MiXCR, one entry per CDR3 protein. This table holds about 320,000 distinct CDR3 sequences, around 11% found once. This sample was included in a study of T cells after yellow fever vaccination. Turning to the study itself: SMART-Seq v4 Ultra Low Input served to prepare low-cell-number fractions.

V was pared by 5 bases and J by 7 bases, with 10 bases between. The germline CDR1 and CDR2 sequences are KGHDR and SFDVKD. CDR3 size: 12 residues. This chain connects TRBV24-1 to TRBJ2-5, with D possibly matching TRBD1 (5 bases). This sequence was found in a man between 18 and 29 years old who received the YFV17D yellow fever vaccine. Here the sequenced sample was CD4+ T cells sorted from PBMCs, taken 45 days after the yellow fever booster vaccination. CDR3 sequence reads: CATSVDGATQYF. The CDR3, as DNA: TGTGCCACCAGTGTGGATGGGGCGACCCAGTACTTC.